The present TCR beta chain was sequenced within a study of blood T cell repertoires in COVID-19. Study summary: The samples span acute and convalescent COVID-19 from the United States, Italy and Spain.

CDR1 and CDR2 (germline): SGHVS, FQNEAQ. Between the trimmed V and J ends, which lost 1 base and 8 bases, there was a span of 11 bases. The CDR3 is made up of 13 amino acids. Assay used: immunoSEQ multiplex PCR; TCRdb lists only in-frame clones, some missing. The repertoire holds approximately 260,000 clones, about nine tenths seen once, with roughly 1.8% in the top ten. The receptor comes from a woman aged 55-69 years who had recovered from COVID-19. This rearrangement joins TRBV7-8 to TRBJ1-2; D ambiguous. The sequencing input was PBMCs or T cells enriched from blood (not recorded which). The CDR3, as DNA: TGTGCCAGCAGCTTAGTCAGCATGAGGGGCTACACCTTC. Translated: CASSLVSMRGYTF. The variable domain in full, completed from reference TRBV7-8 and TRBJ1-2, reads GAGVSQSPRYKVAKRGQDVALRCDPISGHVSLFWYQQALGQGPEFLTYFQNEAQLDKSGLPSDRFFAERPEGSVSTLKIQRTQQEDSAVYLCASSLVSMRGYTFGSGTRLTVV.